This TCR beta chain was recorded in a study of blood T cells in healthy people across ages. Study findings and constraints: Considered underestimates were the diversity estimates obtained from one million T cells. Unknown donor CMV status possibly confounded expanded clonotype changes.

The CDR3 runs 14 residues. Trimming pared 0 bases from V and 2 bases from J, leaving 5 bases between. Sample-barcoded 5' priming and a J-beta primer mix drove a second PCR of roughly 7 to 11 cycles. A template-switch adaptor with 12 random nucleotides tagged each cDNA molecule. Paired-end reads containing CDR3 totaled no fewer than 2.5 million for each sample. TCRdb reanalysed the 5' RACE reads using MiXCR and keeps one entry per CDR3 protein. Among over 950,000 distinct CDR3 sequences, less than 45% were seen once, and the ten largest hold roughly 14%. Concerning this clonotype itself: The antigen is unknown.

The sequenced sample consisted of blood. This TCR was recovered from a man between 18 and 35 years old in good health. J is TRBJ1-5 and V is TRBV12-3 or TRBV12-4; D uncertain. The CDR3 DNA reads as TGTGCCAGCAGTTTAGCAGGGCGCAATCAGCCCCAGCATTTT. Protein sequence: CASSLAGRNQPQHF.